This passage covers 23 T cell receptor beta chains from one sample sequenced in a study of blood T cell repertoires in COVID-19. Profiling relied on immunoSEQ multiplex PCR, and the TCRdb table lists in-frame clones only, not all of them. The data show hundreds of thousands of clones, with nearly 90% seen just once and 0.75% to 1% held by the top ten. The specimen sequenced was PBMCs or T cells enriched from blood (not recorded which). These receptors were taken from a woman aged 30 to 39 who had recovered from COVID-19.

The V gene is TRBV6-4, the J gene TRBJ1-2; 8 nucleotides match TRBD1. The CDR3 is 16 residues long. V shed 6 bases and J 0 bases; nucleotides not matched to a gene: 9. CDR1 MRHNA and CDR2 SNTAGT come from the germline V gene. In DNA form, the CDR3 reads TGTGCCAGCAGCGACATCGTACAGGGGGCTAACTATGGCTACACCTTC. It encodes CASSDIVQGANYGYTF.

V and J are TRBV15 and TRBJ1-1; D might be TRBD1 (6 bases). This CDR3 is built from 16 residues. V was shortened by 0 bases and J by 1 base, with 12 bases between the two germline ends. Per the germline V gene, CDR1 is LNHNV and CDR2 is YYDKDF (reference sequence). The CDR3 loop is CATSRDRGQKNTEAFF. CDR3 DNA: TGTGCCACCAGCAGAGATCGGGGACAAAAGAACACTGAAGCTTTCTTT.

The chain recombines TRBV10-2 with TRBJ2-1; 9 nucleotides agree with TRBD2. The germline CDR1 and CDR2 sequences are WSHSY and SAAADI. The CDR3 totals 16 residues. V was clipped by 3 bases and J by 1 base; unmatched bases: 4. The CDR3 nucleotides read TGCGCCAGCAGTGACCCGAGCGGGAGGTCCTACAATGAGCAGTTCTTC. It encodes CASSDPSGRSYNEQFF.

The rearrangement uses TRBV19 and TRBJ1-2; 8 nucleotides match TRBD1. The CDR3 runs 15 residues. The germline gives CDR1 LNHDA, CDR2 SQIVND (reference sequence). With V trimmed by 4 bases and J by 2 bases, 6 bases remained unmatched. The CDR3 here is CASSTTGGENYGYTF. The CDR3 bases are TGTGCCAGTAGTACAACAGGGGGAGAGAACTATGGCTACACCTTC. Full variable domain (missing parts from reference TRBV19 and TRBJ1-2): DGGITQSPKYLFRKEGQNVTLSCEQNLNHDAMYWYRQDPGQGLRLIYYSQIVNDFQKGDIAEGYSVSREKKESFPLTVTSAQKNPTAFYLCASSTTGGENYGYTFGSGTRLTVV.

The J gene is TRBJ1-2, the V gene TRBV5-1; TRBD1 agrees at 7 bases. V lost 4 bases to trimming and J lost 7 bases; unmatched junction nucleotides: 13. Germline V lookup: CDR1 SGHRS, CDR2 YFSETQ. The CDR3 has 15 residues. The CDR3 bases are TGCGCCAGCAGCGGAGGGACAGCCCAAGGGGTTGGCTACACCTTC. It yields the protein CASSGGTAQGVGYTF.

V and J are TRBV19 and TRBJ1-2, with D hard to call. This CDR3 spans 16 amino acids. The germline CDR1 and CDR2 sequences are LNHDA and SQIVND (reference sequence). The V end lost 9 bases, the J end lost 4 bases, and 24 bases lay between the germline ends. CDR3 bases: TGTGCCAGCGAAGGGAGTCGGGCAGGATATTTCTATGGCTACACCTTC. It codes for CASEGSRAGYFYGYTF.

The chain joins TRBV5-6 to TRBJ1-6, with D possibly being TRBD1 (5 bases). The CDR3 spans 14 residues. Germline CDR1 is SGHDT and CDR2 is YYEEEE. V lost 2 bases to trimming and J lost 10 bases, with 13 bases between them. CDR3: CASSFRETLSPLHF. The CDR3 region has the DNA TGTGCCAGCAGCTTCAGGGAAACCCTCTCACCCCTCCACTTT.

In DNA form, the CDR3 reads TGCAGCGCCCTGGGGAGACCCACCCAAGATACGCAGTATTTT. This translates into CSALGRPTQDTQYF. V is TRBV29-1 and J is TRBJ2-3, with a weak D call TRBD2 (5 bases). In germline, CDR1 is SQVTM, CDR2 ANQGSEA. The CDR3 runs to 14 residues. Trimming removed 7 bases from V and 5 bases from J, with 19 bases in between.

This chain uses TRBV19 with TRBJ2-3; the match to TRBD1 covers 7 bases. Germline lookup yields CDR1 LNHDA and CDR2 SQIVND (reference sequence). V gave up 4 bases and J gave up 0 bases; unmatched junction bases: 7. There are 16 residues in the CDR3. The CDR3, as DNA: TGTGCCAGTAGTAATCGACAGGGAGAAAGCACAGATACGCAGTATTTT. Protein: CASSNRQGESTDTQYF.

The chain carries TRBV2 and TRBJ2-5; the D gene is possibly TRBD2 (6 bases). The V gene's germline CDR1 is SNHLY and CDR2 FYNNEI. The CDR3 extends over 13 amino acids. Trimming removed 10 bases from V and 4 bases from J, with 16 bases in between. DNA of the CDR3: TGTGCCACCCCGGGGCCGGAGGGAGAGACCCAGTACTTC. This sequence encodes CATPGPEGETQYF.

V is TRBV18 and J is TRBJ2-7; 7 bases map to TRBD2. The CDR3 covers 17 residues. Germline V CDR1 and CDR2: KGHSH, LQKENI. Trimming at V came to 3 bases and at J to 2 bases, leaving 13 bases not matched to a gene. The CDR3: CASSPAGDGKYPYEQYF. CDR3 DNA: TGTGCCAGCTCACCCGCGGGGGACGGAAAGTACCCCTACGAGCAGTACTTC.

Regarding this clone: The sample holds other DNA sequences that translate to the same CDR3. This sequence joins TRBV18 and TRBJ1-5; perhaps TRBD1 as D (5 bases). Looked up from germline, CDR1 is KGHSH and CDR2 is LQKENI. This CDR3 contains 13 residues. V dropped 4 bases and J dropped 7 bases, with 11 bases sitting between them. In DNA, the CDR3 is TGTGCCAGCTCACTCCAGGGTAGCCAGCCCCAGCATTTT. Amino acids: CASSLQGSQPQHF.

The chain has TRBV14 and TRBJ1-1, with TRBD1 matching 12 bases. Germline CDR1 SGHDN, CDR2 FVKESK. The J segment lost 6 bases and the V segment lost 0 bases, leaving 2 bases of the junction unmatched. CDR3 length: 15 residues. For the CDR3, the DNA is TGTGCCAGCAGCCAAGAATGGGACAGGGGGCCTGAAGCTTTCTTT. Translation: CASSQEWDRGPEAFF.

V is TRBV9 and J is TRBJ1-5; D gene unclear. The CDR3 loop spans 14 amino acids. Germline loops: CDR1 SGDLS, CDR2 YYNGEE. V dropped 0 bases and J dropped 4 bases, with 8 bases sitting between them. This chain's CDR3 is CASSVGAVNQPQHF. CDR3 DNA sequence: TGTGCCAGCAGCGTAGGGGCAGTTAATCAGCCCCAGCATTTT.

In DNA form, the CDR3 reads TGCAGCGTTGAATACAGTTATGGCTACACCTTC. This codes for CSVEYSYGYTF. The J gene is TRBJ1-2, the V gene TRBV29-1, with D hard to call. Germline CDR1 is SQVTM and CDR2 is ANQGSEA. Between the trimmed V and J ends, which lost 2 bases and 5 bases, there was a span of 6 bases. The length of the CDR3 is 11 residues.

The V gene is TRBV28, the J gene TRBJ1-1; the match to TRBD1 covers 8 bases. Germline loops: CDR1 MDHEN, CDR2 SYDVKM. V gave up 8 bases and J gave up 5 bases; unmatched junction bases: 10. The CDR3 is made up of 14 amino acids. The CDR3, as DNA: TGTGCCAGCGTAGTGGACAGGGTAGTTACTGAAGCTTTCTTT. Translated: CASVVDRVVTEAFF.

V is TRBV7-8 and J is TRBJ1-4, with 8 positions matching TRBD1. This CDR3 is built from 19 residues. Unmatched junction bases numbered 11, after V lost 2 bases and J lost 0 bases. CDR1 SGHVS and CDR2 FQNEAQ come from the germline V gene. CDR3 residues: CASSLRGRQGLATNEKLFF. The DNA of the CDR3 is TGTGCCAGCAGCTTAAGAGGCCGACAGGGGCTTGCAACTAATGAAAAACTGTTTTTT.

As concerns this clone: The same CDR3 also results from other DNA sequences found in this sample. The rearrangement links TRBV5-1 to TRBJ2-3; 9 bases map to TRBD2. This CDR3 is 15 amino acids long. Unmatched junction bases numbered 4, after V lost 4 bases and J lost 1 base. The V gene's germline CDR1 is SGHRS and CDR2 YFSETQ. The CDR3 DNA sequence: TGCGCCAGCAGCCCCAGGACTAGCGGCACAGATACGCAGTATTTT. Encoded protein: CASSPRTSGTDTQYF.

This clone has just a few counts. The chain carries TRBV6-5 and TRBJ1-6; 9 positions agree with TRBD1. The length of the CDR3 is 16 residues. V trimming: 1 base; J trimming: 10 bases; junction bases outside the gene matches: 8. Germline lookup yields CDR1 MNHEY and CDR2 SVGAGI. CDR3 DNA sequence: TGTGCCAGCAGTTACTACAGGGGGCGAGCGGGATCACCCCTCCACTTT. It yields the protein CASSYYRGRAGSPLHF.

The chain has TRBV10-3 and TRBJ1-3; 7 nucleotides match TRBD1. Unmatched junction bases numbered 6, after V lost 10 bases and J lost 0 bases. In germline, CDR1 is ENHRY, CDR2 SYGVKD. This CDR3 contains 14 residues. The CDR3 DNA follows: TGTGCCACAGGGGGACCTCGCTCTGGAAACACCATATATTTT. Its protein product is CATGGPRSGNTIYF.

This clone has a single count. The chain has TRBV27 and TRBJ1-2; D is uncertain. Trimming cost V 1 base and J 3 bases, with 15 bases left between them. Looked up from germline, CDR1 is MNHEY and CDR2 is SMNVEV (reference sequence). There are 16 residues in the CDR3. CDR3 region: CASSLYPRRFDYGYTF. DNA of the CDR3: TGTGCCAGCAGTTTATATCCCCGTCGTTTTGACTATGGCTACACCTTC.

Only a few counts were recorded for this clone. The V gene is TRBV18, the J gene TRBJ2-7; a weak D match, TRBD2 (5 bases). The germline gives CDR1 KGHSH, CDR2 LQKENI. This CDR3 region has 14 residues. Trimming removed 6 bases from V and 1 base from J, with 13 bases in between. Here the CDR3 reads CASSEGEASYEQYF. DNA of the CDR3: TGTGCCAGCTCTGAGGGAGAGGCTTCCTACGAGCAGTACTTC.

This clone has more than one count but fewer than ten. V gene TRBV18 combines with J gene TRBJ1-1, with D possibly matching TRBD1 (6 bases). Per germline, CDR1 KGHSH and CDR2 LQKENI. V was cut by 4 bases and J by 4 bases, with 22 bases left in between. The CDR3 runs to 17 residues. For the CDR3, the DNA is TGTGCCAGCTCACGCTACGGGCAGGGGATTGGGTTCACTGAAGCTTTCTTT. Translation gives CASSRYGQGIGFTEAFF. Drawing the rest from reference TRBV18 and TRBJ1-1, the complete variable domain is NAGVMQNPRHLVRRRGQEARLRCSPMKGHSHVYWYRQLPEEGLKFMVYLQKENIIDESGMPKERFSAEFPKEGPSILRIQQVVRGDSAAYFCASSRYGQGIGFTEAFFGQGTRLTVV.